This TCR beta chain is drawn from a study of T-cell reconstitution after alpha-beta-depleted transplantation in children. The study's findings and limits: Newly made T cells mostly supplied T-cell counts and diversity one year after transplant.

Per germline, CDR1 SGHAT and CDR2 FQNNGV. V trimming: 4 bases; J trimming: 7 bases; junction bases outside the gene matches: 16. The CDR3 sequence is 18 residues long. Concerning this clonotype itself: Its antigen is currently unknown.

Using unique molecular identifiers, the investigators prepared the TCRbeta library. From the PCR reads, TCRdb called clonotypes with MiXCR, one entry per CDR3 protein. The top ten clones hold 12% to 15% of a sample with some 550,000 distinct CDR3 sequences, 20% to 25% of them seen once. The gene calls are TRBV11-2 and TRBJ2-1; 10 bases line up with TRBD2. The TCR was taken from a boy younger than two who had a stem cell transplant for acute myeloid leukemia, so the T cells may come from the graft donor. Sequencing was performed on PBMCs, mostly from graft donor cells, taken 360 days after TCRalphabeta/CD19-depleted stem cell transplant. CDR3 DNA sequence: TGTGCCAGCAGCTCCCAACCTCCTAGCGGGGGACTAACTAATGAGCAGTTCTTC. This codes for CASSSQPPSGGLTNEQFF.